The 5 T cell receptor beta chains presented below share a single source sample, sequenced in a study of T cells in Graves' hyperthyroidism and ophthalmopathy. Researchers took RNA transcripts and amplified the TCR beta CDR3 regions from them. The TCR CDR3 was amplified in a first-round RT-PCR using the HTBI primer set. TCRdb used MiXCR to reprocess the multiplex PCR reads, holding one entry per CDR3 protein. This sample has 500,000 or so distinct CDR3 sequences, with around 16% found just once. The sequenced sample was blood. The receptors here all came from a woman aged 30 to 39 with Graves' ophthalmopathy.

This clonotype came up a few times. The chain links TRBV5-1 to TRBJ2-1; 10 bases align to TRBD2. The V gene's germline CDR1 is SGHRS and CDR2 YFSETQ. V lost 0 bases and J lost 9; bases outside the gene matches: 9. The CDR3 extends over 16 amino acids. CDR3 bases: TGCGCCAGCAGCTTGGTACAGCGGGAGGGCCTCGGTGAGCAGTTCTTC. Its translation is CASSLVQREGLGEQFF.

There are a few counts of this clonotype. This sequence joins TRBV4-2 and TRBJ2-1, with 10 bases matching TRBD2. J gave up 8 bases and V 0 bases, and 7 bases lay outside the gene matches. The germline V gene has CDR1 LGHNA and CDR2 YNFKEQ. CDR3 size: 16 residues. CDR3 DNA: TGTGCCAGCAGCCAAGATACCAGCGGGAGGGTCGATGAGCAGTTCTTC. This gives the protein CASSQDTSGRVDEQFF.

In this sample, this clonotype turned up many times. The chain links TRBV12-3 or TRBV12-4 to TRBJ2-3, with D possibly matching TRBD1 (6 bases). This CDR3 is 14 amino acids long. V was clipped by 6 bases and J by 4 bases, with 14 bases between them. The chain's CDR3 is CASSITGSADTQYF. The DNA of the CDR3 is TGTGCCAGCAGCATCACAGGGAGCGCAGATACGCAGTATTTT.

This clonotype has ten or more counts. CDR3 residues: CASSFLTGTDTQYF. Here the CDR3 DNA reads TGTGCCAGCAGCTTCTTGACGGGAACAGATACGCAGTATTTT. The chain combines TRBV7-2 with TRBJ2-3; perhaps TRBD2 as D (5 bases). Germline V gene lookup returns CDR1 SGHTA and CDR2 FQGNSA. This CDR3 region has 14 residues. The V and J ends lost 3 bases and 3 bases respectively, with 10 bases between them.

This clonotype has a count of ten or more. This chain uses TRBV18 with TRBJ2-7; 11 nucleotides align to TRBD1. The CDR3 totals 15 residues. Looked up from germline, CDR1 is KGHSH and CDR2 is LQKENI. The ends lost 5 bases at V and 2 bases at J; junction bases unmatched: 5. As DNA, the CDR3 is TGTGCCAGCTCAAATACGGGACAGGGGGCCTACGAGCAGTACTTC. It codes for CASSNTGQGAYEQYF.